The 13 T cell receptor beta chains given below trace back to one sample, sequenced in a study of cytomegalovirus exposure and HLA in healthy donors. PCR primers comprised 60 Vbeta and 13 Jbeta primers. Some clones are missing from TCRdb's copy, which holds only in-frame ones; the method was immunoSEQ multiplex PCR. This table has approximately 300,000 clones, approximately 84% appearing once. The sequenced sample was PBMCs. These receptors came from a woman aged 40 to 49 in good health and CMV-seropositive.

In its sample, this clone was seen a few times. V usage is TRBV19 and J usage is TRBJ1-4, with 8 bases aligning to TRBD1. This CDR3 is 15 amino acids long. The V segment lost 5 bases and the J segment 11 bases; nucleotides outside the gene matches: 13. Per germline, CDR1 LNHDA and CDR2 SQIVND (reference sequence). CDR3 sequence: CASSATGTGGEKLFF. As DNA, the CDR3 is TGTGCCAGTAGTGCCACCGGGACAGGAGGGGAGAAACTGTTTTTT.

The chain has TRBV27 and TRBJ1-6; 7 nucleotides line up with TRBD1. After removal of 5 bases from V and 7 bases from J, the junction contained 8 bases not matched to a gene. This CDR3 has 15 residues. Looked up from germline, CDR1 is MNHEY and CDR2 is SMNVEV (reference sequence). CDR3: CASSDGQAGNSPLHF. The DNA for the CDR3 is TGTGCCAGCAGTGACGGACAGGCCGGGAATTCACCCCTCCACTTT.

The genes are TRBV28 and TRBJ2-3; D is unclear. The ends were cut back, 3 bases at V and 6 bases at J, with 13 bases in the middle. The germline CDR1 and CDR2 sequences are MDHEN and SYDVKM. This CDR3 comprises 14 residues. The CDR3 nucleotides are TGTGCCAGCAGTTTCAACAGAAACGCTGATACGCAGTATTTT. Translation gives CASSFNRNADTQYF. Together with reference TRBV28 and TRBJ2-3, the CDR3 gives the full variable domain: DVKVTQSSRYLVKRTGEKVFLECVQDMDHENMFWYRQDPGLGLRLIYFSYDVKMKEKGDIPEGYSVSREKKERFSLILESASTNQTSMYLCASSFNRNADTQYFGPGTRLTVL.

This rearrangement joins TRBV7-9 to TRBJ2-3; 13 nucleotides match TRBD2. CDR3 length: 16 residues. V lost 5 bases and J lost 2; bases outside the gene matches: 4. Germline V lookup: CDR1 SEHNR, CDR2 FQNEAQ (reference sequence). CDR3 sequence (DNA): TGTGCCAGCAGCCACGGGACTAGCGGGGCCACAGATACGCAGTATTTT. Its translation is CASSHGTSGATDTQYF.

This chain joins TRBV11-3 and TRBJ2-7; possible D gene TRBD1, 6 bases. The CDR3 sequence is 13 residues long. Germline V lookup: CDR1 SGHNT, CDR2 YENEEA. Trimming pared 5 bases from V and 1 base from J, leaving 9 bases between. The CDR3 coding sequence is TGTGCCAGCAGCGCCGACAGGTCCTACGAGCAGTACTTC. This codes for CASSADRSYEQYF.

The chain combines TRBV5-1 with TRBJ1-1; D might be TRBD1 (5 bases). V was clipped by 3 bases and J by 7 bases, with 16 bases between them. The CDR3 consists of 14 residues. Germline loops: CDR1 SGHRS, CDR2 YFSETQ. CDR3 amino acids: CASSWGGEGIEAFF. CDR3 nucleotide sequence: TGCGCCAGCAGCTGGGGGGGGGAGGGGATTGAAGCTTTCTTT. The full variable domain, in which reference TRBV5-1 and TRBJ1-1 provide the parts outside the CDR3, is KAGVTQTPRYLIKTRGQQVTLSCSPISGHRSVSWYQQTPGQGLQFLFEYFSETQRNKGNFPGRFSGRQFSNSRSEMNVSTLELGDSALYLCASSWGGEGIEAFFGQGTRLTVV.

This chain joins TRBV14 and TRBJ2-1; possibly TRBD1 for D (7 bases). Germline CDR1 SGHDN, CDR2 FVKESK. This CDR3 contains 17 residues. Trimming removed 0 bases at V and 1 base at J, with 13 bases between. CDR3 in DNA: TGTGCCAGCAGCCAAGATCCATCAGGGGGGTCCTACAATGAGCAGTTCTTC. Protein: CASSQDPSGGSYNEQFF. The full variable domain, in which reference TRBV14 and TRBJ2-1 provide the parts outside the CDR3, is EAGVTQFPSHSVIEKGQTVTLRCDPISGHDNLYWYRRVMGKEIKFLLHFVKESKQDESGMPNNRFLAERTGGTYSTLKVQPAELEDSGVYFCASSQDPSGGSYNEQFFGPGTRLTVL.

CDR3 sequence (DNA): TGCAGCGTTGAAGATAACAGGGGGGAGACCCAGTACTTC. It is translated as CSVEDNRGETQYF. This chain connects TRBV29-1 to TRBJ2-5; 8 nucleotides agree with TRBD1. CDR3 length: 13 amino acids. CDR1 and CDR2 from the germline V gene are SQVTM and ANQGSEA. The junction had 2 bases not matched to a gene; V was cut back by 0 bases and J by 5 bases. The complete variable domain, with remaining parts taken from reference TRBV29-1 and TRBJ2-5, reads SAVISQKPSRDICQRGTSLTIQCQVDSQVTMMFWYRQQPGQSLTLIATANQGSEATYESGFVIDKFPISRPNLTFSTLTVSNMSPEDSSIYLCSVEDNRGETQYFGPGTRLLVL.

The genes are TRBV30 and TRBJ2-7; D not certain. The CDR3 is 11 residues long. Germline V CDR1 and CDR2: GTSNPN, SVGIG (reference sequence). V was cut by 0 bases and J by 6 bases, with 6 bases left in between. The CDR3 reads CAWSVVGEQYF. CDR3 coding DNA: TGTGCCTGGAGTGTTGTCGGCGAGCAGTACTTC.

This clone has a single count. V and J are TRBV7-2 and TRBJ1-2, with TRBD1 matching 9 bases. The CDR3 consists of 15 residues. The junction had 4 bases not matched to a gene; V was cut back by 2 bases and J by 3 bases. In germline, CDR1 is SGHTA, CDR2 FQGNSA. CDR3 in amino acids: CASSLTGGLYYGYTF. The CDR3 nucleotides read TGTGCCAGCAGCTTAACAGGGGGCTTGTACTATGGCTACACCTTC. The whole variable domain, filled in from reference TRBV7-2 and TRBJ1-2, reads GAGVSQSPSNKVTEKGKDVELRCDPISGHTALYWYRQSLGQGLEFLIYFQGNSAPDKSGLPSDRFSAERTGGSVSTLTIQRTQQEDSAVYLCASSLTGGLYYGYTFGSGTRLTVV.

The rearrangement uses TRBV7-2 and TRBJ2-1, with 7 bases lining up with TRBD2. V gave up 2 bases and J gave up 5 bases; unmatched junction bases: 6. Per germline, CDR1 SGHTA and CDR2 FQGNSA. The length of the CDR3 is 15 residues. The CDR3, as DNA: TGTGCCAGCAGCTTACTGGGCCTAGCGGACAATGAGCAGTTCTTC. Its protein is CASSLLGLADNEQFF. The complete variable domain, with remaining parts taken from reference TRBV7-2 and TRBJ2-1, reads GAGVSQSPSNKVTEKGKDVELRCDPISGHTALYWYRQSLGQGLEFLIYFQGNSAPDKSGLPSDRFSAERTGGSVSTLTIQRTQQEDSAVYLCASSLLGLADNEQFFGPGTRLTVL.

J is TRBJ1-4 and V is TRBV19; D perhaps matches TRBD1 (5 bases). The germline gives CDR1 LNHDA, CDR2 SQIVND (reference sequence). The CDR3 loop spans 16 amino acids. The V end was cut by 3 bases, the J end by 0 bases, with 11 bases between. The CDR3 loop is CASSMGGIATNEKLFF. In DNA form, the CDR3 reads TGTGCCAGTAGTATGGGGGGAATTGCAACTAATGAAAAACTGTTTTTT. Looking up the rest from reference TRBV19 and TRBJ1-4 gives the full variable domain: DGGITQSPKYLFRKEGQNVTLSCEQNLNHDAMYWYRQDPGQGLRLIYYSQIVNDFQKGDIAEGYSVSREKKESFPLTVTSAQKNPTAFYLCASSMGGIATNEKLFFGSGTQLSVL.

Turning to this clone: An end of the junction does not agree with germline; a read error may underlie this. The V and J genes are TRBV7-7 and TRBJ2-1; no clear D gene. Germline CDR1 and CDR2: SSHAT and FNYEAQ (reference sequence). This CDR3 has 15 residues. CDR3 bases: TGTGCTAGCAGCCCTGGGCCTGACAAGAACAATGAGCAGTTCTTC. Translated: CASSPGPDKNNEQFF.